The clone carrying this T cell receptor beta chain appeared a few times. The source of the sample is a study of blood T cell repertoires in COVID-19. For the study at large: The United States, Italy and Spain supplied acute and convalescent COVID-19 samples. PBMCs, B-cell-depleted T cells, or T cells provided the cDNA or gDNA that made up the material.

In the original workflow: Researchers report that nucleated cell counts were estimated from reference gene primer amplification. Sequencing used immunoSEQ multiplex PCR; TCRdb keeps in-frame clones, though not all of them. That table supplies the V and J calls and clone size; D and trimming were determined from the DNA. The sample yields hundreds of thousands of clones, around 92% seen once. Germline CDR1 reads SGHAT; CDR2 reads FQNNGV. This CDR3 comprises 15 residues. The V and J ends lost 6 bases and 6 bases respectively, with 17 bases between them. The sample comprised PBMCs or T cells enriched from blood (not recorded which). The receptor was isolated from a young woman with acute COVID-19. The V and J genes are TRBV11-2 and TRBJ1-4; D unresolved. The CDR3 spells CASRSRGYGDEKLFF. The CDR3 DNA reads TGTGCCAGCAGATCCCGAGGGTACGGCGATGAAAAACTGTTTTTT.